The clone carrying this TCR beta chain was counted many times. The antigen is not known. The CDR3 end lies 3 residues beyond the end of the read and is filled in from the germline J gene. This sample was taken from a study of T cell clonality in common variable immunodeficiency. Repertoires were generated with immunoSEQ multiplex PCR, while TCRdb's copy carries only in-frame clones and drops some. This sample has approximately 52,000 clones, each found more than once. CDR1 is DFQATT, CDR2 SNEGSKA, per germline (reference sequence). The CDR3 sequence is 13 residues long. Trimming left V 7 bases short and J 2 bases short, with 14 bases between. Findings of the study overall: Fewer deletions and N-nucleotide insertions were reportedly seen in common variable immunodeficiency TCR beta sequences.

V and J are TRBV20-1 and TRBJ2-5; possible D gene TRBD2, 6 bases. This TCR derives from a person between 18 and 75 years old in good health. The material sequenced was peripheral blood mononuclear cells. CDR3 in amino acids: CSDRGDFQETQYF. The sequenced CDR3 bases are TGCAGTGACAGAGGGGACTTTCAAGAGACC.